This T cell receptor beta chain was captured in a study of blood T cell repertoires in COVID-19. Everyone who took part was about 18 to 90 years old, and they came from about 23 US areas. CDR1 is MNHEY and CDR2 is SMNVEV in the germline V gene (reference sequence). This CDR3 is built from 16 residues. V shed 7 bases, J shed 3 bases, and the junction held 5 bases outside the gene matches. The assay was immunoSEQ multiplex PCR, and TCRdb's table has in-frame clones only and misses some. The sample holds under 400,000 clones; about nine tenths are singletons and the top ten take approximately 1%. The sequence derives from a woman in her 30s who had been exposed to COVID-19. The sample comprised PBMCs or T cells enriched from blood (not recorded which). The rearrangement links TRBV27 to TRBJ2-2; TRBD2 matches 13 bases. The CDR3 coding sequence is TGTGCCAGCAACCGACTAGCGGGAGGACACACCGGGGAGCTGTTTTTT. Its protein product is CASNRLAGGHTGELFF.